Listed here is a single T cell receptor beta chain. Its matching antigen is unknown. A second PCR, run for roughly 7 to 12 cycles, used a sample-barcoded 5' primer plus a J-beta primer mix. Each sample yielded at least 3 million CDR3-containing paired-end reads. Each CDR3 protein is one row after TCRdb ran MiXCR on the 5' RACE reads. There are 2 million or so distinct CDR3 sequences in the sample; roughly 52% occur only once, and less than 2.5% lies in the top ten. This sample was taken from a study of blood T cells in healthy people across ages. Notes on the study in general: Age advanced and TCR beta diversity per million T cells fell, roughly linearly. As naive T cell percentage varied, TCR beta diversity correlated strongly with it. Compared with aged donors, long-lived donors showed fewer expanded clones, suggesting selection.

The CDR3 spans 12 residues. V gave up 1 base and J gave up 10 bases, with 12 bases separating them. Per the germline V gene, CDR1 is SGHKS and CDR2 is YYEKEE (reference sequence). The sequence was obtained from a woman aged 40 to 50 in good health. The J gene is TRBJ2-7, the V gene TRBV5-5; unclear D gene. The sample comprised blood. The CDR3 reads CASSLNIGIQYF. CDR3 nucleotide sequence: TGTGCCAGCAGCTTGAATATAGGTATCCAGTACTTC.